These T cell receptor beta chains were read from a single sample in a study of T cell responses to AZD1222 COVID-19 vaccine. Sequenced by immunoSEQ multiplex PCR; TCRdb stores in-frame clones only, minus some. The profile shows around 90,000 clones, roughly 89% of them singletons. The sample here was peripheral blood, taken on day 0 of MenACWY control vaccination. These receptor sequences come from an adult in good health. CDR3s leave out the opening cysteine and the closing phenylalanine or tryptophan. The D gene is left open where the match is weak.

.	TRBV12-2	TRBJ1-2	ASRLEGRGLTNYGYT
TRBD1	TRBV5-6	TRBJ2-2	ASSSTHGPTGGNTGELF
TRBD1	TRBV18	TRBJ2-2	ASSPPQGANTGELF
TRBD2	TRBV2	TRBJ2-1	ASSRTSGPMDEQF
TRBD1	TRBV5-1	TRBJ2-2	ASSSDRGNTGELF
.	TRBV18	TRBJ1-2	ASSPPVTSYGYT
.	TRBV2	TRBJ2-7	ASLLSGSYEQY
.	TRBV14	TRBJ1-1	ASSPRTAEAF
.	TRBV11-2	TRBJ2-1	ASSLESLEVRKQF
.	TRBV6-5	TRBJ1-1	ASIGRTKGNTEAF
TRBD1	TRBV2	TRBJ2-5	ASSASFPGQGRETQY
.	TRBV28	TRBJ1-4	ASSLAGLREKLF
.	TRBV4-1	TRBJ2-7	ASSQDWGTEQY
.	TRBV6-5	TRBJ2-7	ASSYSGQTYEQY
.	TRBV2	TRBJ2-2	ASSRDREGGELF
.	TRBV5-8	TRBJ1-1	ASSLGYRGLNTEAF
TRBD1	TRBV4-1	TRBJ2-2	ASSQPLDRAPNTGELF
TRBD1	TRBV11-2	TRBJ2-5	ASSLERQGRGSPQY
.	TRBV19	TRBJ2-5	ASSIAPAETQY
.	TRBV6-5	TRBJ1-1	ASSYSNSLGAF
.	TRBV25-1	TRBJ1-1	ASSDRIISGEAF
TRBD1	TRBV18	TRBJ1-2	ASSPRTGAFGSIGYT
.	TRBV28	TRBJ1-1	ASSSTRGTEAF
.	TRBV2	TRBJ2-1	ASSETSWNEQF
.	TRBV19	TRBJ2-5	ASSIKGQETQY
TRBD1	TRBV19	TRBJ1-2	ASSIEDRGRGYT
.	TRBV18	TRBJ1-6	ASSPQGIGSPLH
.	TRBV12-3/TRBV12-4	TRBJ2-7	ASSWNSVDEQY
TRBD2	TRBV11-2	TRBJ2-2	ASSLAGGIGELF
.	TRBV2	TRBJ2-2	ASSVRTANTGELF
TRBD2	TRBV11-2	TRBJ2-7	ASSSYQREGEQY
.	TRBV7-2	TRBJ2-3	ASSFFQDTQY
.	TRBV6-6	TRBJ2-1	ASSQRRLNEQF
.	TRBV5-6	TRBJ2-1	ASSLVSSDYNEQF
TRBD1	TRBV7-3	TRBJ2-2	ASSRGQGTGELF
.	TRBV14	TRBJ1-1	ASSQDLYTEAF
TRBD1	TRBV5-1	TRBJ1-6	ASSAGQADSPLH
TRBD2	TRBV20-1	TRBJ2-3	RAGVVDTQY
TRBD1	TRBV6-2/TRBV6-3	TRBJ1-5	ASSGTGGRQPQH
TRBD1	TRBV19	TRBJ1-5	ASSIKTGGGNQPQH
.	TRBV6-4	TRBJ1-1	ASSRLNVRGGTEAF
TRBD1	TRBV7-2	TRBJ2-7	ASSRDRGAYEQY
.	TRBV19	TRBJ2-2	ASNEGVRTGELF
.	TRBV7-2	TRBJ1-5	ASSLRTDQPQH
TRBD1	TRBV6-6	TRBJ2-7	ASSSGQGVGEQY
.	TRBV29-1	TRBJ2-3	SAEGRLSTDTQY